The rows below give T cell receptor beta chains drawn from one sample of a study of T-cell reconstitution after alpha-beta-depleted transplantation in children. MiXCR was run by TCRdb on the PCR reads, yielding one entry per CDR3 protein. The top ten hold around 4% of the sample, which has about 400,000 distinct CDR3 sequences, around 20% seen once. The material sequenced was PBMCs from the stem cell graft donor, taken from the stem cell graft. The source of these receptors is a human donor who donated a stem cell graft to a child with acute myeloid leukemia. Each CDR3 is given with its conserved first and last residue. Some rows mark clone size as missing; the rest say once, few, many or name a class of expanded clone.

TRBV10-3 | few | CAISDESAYYEQYF
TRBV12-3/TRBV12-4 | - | CASSSRDRGYSPLHF
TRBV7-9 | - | CASSAPEGPLSHNEQFF
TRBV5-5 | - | CASSFRRDSYNEQFF
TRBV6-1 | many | CASSDEDRVPYEQYF
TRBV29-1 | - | CSVTRDGPYEQYF
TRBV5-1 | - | CASSLLAGHQETQYF
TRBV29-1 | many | CSVTKGGTGELFF
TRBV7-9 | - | CASSSSDRAANEQYF
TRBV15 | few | CATSRDLAGGRTDTQYF
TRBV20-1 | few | CSGSTGVPYEQYF
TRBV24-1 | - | CATSDPSTGVHEQFF
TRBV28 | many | CASSFGDRRDEQFF
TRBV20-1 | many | CSARAPGSWDEQFF
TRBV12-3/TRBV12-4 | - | CASSTVAAPGNEQFF
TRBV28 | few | CASRADGPVDTQYF
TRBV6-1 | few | CASRPGQFSGANVLTF
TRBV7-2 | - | CASSLIYTGYNEQFF
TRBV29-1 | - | CSVSEYPLTEAFF
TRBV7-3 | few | CASSSSVTDTQYF
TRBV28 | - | CASRHSGGSTNTEAFF
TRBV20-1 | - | CSAARDRGRGVPTEAFF
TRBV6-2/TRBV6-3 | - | CASSYSGPFQFF
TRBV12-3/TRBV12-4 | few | CASRTSGSLTGELFF